This entry lists 22 T cell receptor beta chains sequenced from one sample in a study of cytotoxic CD8 clonotypes in ibrutinib-treated CLL. Assay: immunoSEQ multiplex PCR; the TCRdb copy retains only in-frame clones and omits some. The table shows 200,000 to 250,000 clones, with 70% occurring only once. The specimen was PBMCs, collected after 24 months of ibrutinib treatment. These receptors all come from a human donor with chronic lymphocytic leukemia.

This clone was detected only a few times. The J gene is TRBJ1-2, the V gene TRBV9, with 7 bases lining up with TRBD1. The ends lost 2 bases at V and 0 bases at J; junction bases unmatched: 1. Germline CDR1 is SGDLS and CDR2 is YYNGEE. The CDR3 loop spans 14 amino acids. CDR3 DNA: TGTGCCAGCAGCGTCGGGACAGCTAACTATGGCTACACCTTC. Translated, it gives CASSVGTANYGYTF.

This chain uses TRBV11-1 with TRBJ1-5; D gene ambiguous. The germline V and J ends were trimmed by 5 bases and 5 bases, with 10 bases remaining between them. CDR1 and CDR2 (germline): SGHAT, FQDESV (reference sequence). The CDR3 has 13 amino acids. The CDR3 nucleotides are TGTGCCAGCAGCCCGACACCCGATCAGCCCCAGCATTTT. This sequence encodes CASSPTPDQPQHF.

This clone was picked up a small number of times. This chain connects TRBV6-6 to TRBJ2-7; 11 bases agree with TRBD1. Trimming removed 2 bases from V and 3 bases from J; junction bases left unmatched: 3. From germline, CDR1 is MNHNY and CDR2 SVGAGI (reference sequence). There are 15 residues in the CDR3. The CDR3, as DNA: TGTGCCAGCAGTTACCCCGGGACAGGGGGCTACGAGCAGTACTTC. It specifies CASSYPGTGGYEQYF.

The chain links TRBV9 to TRBJ2-3; a possible D gene is TRBD1 (5 bases). V was clipped by 3 bases and J by 2 bases, with 13 bases between them. Germline V gene lookup returns CDR1 SGDLS and CDR2 YYNGEE. The CDR3 is made up of 15 amino acids. CDR3 nucleotide sequence: TGTGCCAGCAGCGCCCAGGGCCACCCCACAGATACGCAGTATTTT. It specifies CASSAQGHPTDTQYF.

The DNA of the CDR3 is TGCAGTGCTAGACATACCTACGAGCAGTACTTC. Protein product: CSARHTYEQYF. The V gene is TRBV20-1, the J gene TRBJ2-7; D unresolved. V shed 2 bases and J shed 2 bases, with 4 bases lying between them. The CDR3 is 11 residues long. The V gene's germline CDR1 is DFQATT and CDR2 SNEGSKA (reference sequence).

This chain connects TRBV27 to TRBJ2-7, with D maybe TRBD1 (6 bases). The V gene lost 4 bases and the J gene lost 6 bases, with 22 bases spanning the gap. Per the germline V gene, CDR1 is MNHEY and CDR2 is SMNVEV (reference sequence). The CDR3 length is 16 residues. The CDR3 spells CASSSNLLAAGVEQYF. The CDR3 region has the DNA TGTGCCAGCAGTTCTAACCTCCTCGCGGCAGGGGTCGAGCAGTACTTC.

The chain couples TRBV30 to TRBJ1-4; D call uncertain. With 6 bases removed from V and 11 bases from J, the gap between germline ends came to 19 bases. The CDR3 has 13 amino acids. Germline loops: CDR1 GTSNPN, CDR2 SVGIG (reference sequence). The CDR3 sequence: CACSRPSARKLFF. Here the CDR3 DNA reads TGTGCCTGCTCCCGTCCCTCAGCGAGGAAACTGTTTTTT. Full variable domain (rest looked up from reference TRBV30 and TRBJ1-4): SQTIHQWPATLVQPVGSPLSLECTVEGTSNPNLYWYRQAAGRGLQLLFYSVGIGQISSEVPQNLSASRPQDRQFILSSKKLLLSDSGFYLCACSRPSARKLFFGSGTQLSVL.

The chain links TRBV7-2 to TRBJ2-7; D is possibly TRBD1 or TRBD2 (5 bases each). Germline V gene sequence: CDR1 SGHTA, CDR2 FQGNSA. This CDR3 has 17 amino acids. V was clipped by 2 bases and J by 5 bases, with 22 bases between them. Written as DNA, the CDR3 is TGTGCCAGCAGCTTACCCGCGCAGGGAGCCCTGGACGACGAGCAGTACTTC. Its translation is CASSLPAQGALDDEQYF.

The genes are TRBV5-6 and TRBJ2-7, with D perhaps TRBD1 or TRBD2 (6 bases each). V gave up 4 bases and J gave up 4 bases, with 18 bases separating them. Germline values: CDR1 SGHDT, CDR2 YYEEEE. This CDR3 has 15 residues. The CDR3 here is CASSVADRATYEQYF. The CDR3 DNA sequence: TGTGCCAGCAGCGTAGCGGACAGAGCCACGTACGAGCAGTACTTC. Combining the CDR3 with reference TRBV5-6 and TRBJ2-7 gives the whole variable domain DAGVTQSPTHLIKTRGQQVTLRCSPKSGHDTVSWYQQALGQGPQFIFQYYEEEERQRGNFPDRFSGHQFPNYSSELNVNALLLGDSALYLCASSVADRATYEQYFGPGTRLTVT.

This clone was found a few times. The chain uses TRBV2 and TRBJ2-7; weak D call: TRBD1 (5 bases). This CDR3 has 14 amino acids. V was cut by 2 bases and J by 4 bases, with 12 bases left in between. Germline CDR1 is SNHLY and CDR2 is FYNNEI. In DNA, the CDR3 is TGTGCCAGCAGTGAACAGGGTCCGTTGTACGAGCAGTACTTC. Amino acids: CASSEQGPLYEQYF.

The gene calls are TRBV25-1 and TRBJ1-3; no definite D call. CDR1 MGHDK and CDR2 SYGVNS come from the germline V gene. Trimming shortened V by 4 bases and J by 4 bases, and 11 bases separated the two germline ends. CDR3 length: 14 residues. The CDR3 here is CASSVSGVGNTIYF. As DNA, the CDR3 is TGTGCCAGCAGTGTGTCCGGGGTAGGAAACACCATATATTTT.

Within the sample, this clone is medium-sized. The chain employs TRBV5-1 and TRBJ1-2; D is possibly TRBD1 (6 bases). V was trimmed by 7 bases and J by 4 bases, leaving 20 bases between them. Germline CDR1 reads SGHRS; CDR2 reads YFSETQ. The CDR3 is 15 residues long. CDR3 in DNA: TGCGCCAGCGCCCGGGTGGGGACACCGTTCTATGGCTACACCTTC. Its translation: CASARVGTPFYGYTF.

The V gene is TRBV4-1, the J gene TRBJ1-5; weak D call: TRBD1 (5 bases). The CDR3 length is 14 residues. The V end lost 0 bases, the J end lost 5 bases, and 8 bases lay between the germline ends. Germline V gene data show CDR1 as MGHRA and CDR2 as YSYEKL. CDR3 loop: CASSQDQGDQPQHF. The CDR3 DNA is TGCGCCAGCAGCCAAGATCAGGGAGATCAGCCCCAGCATTTT.

The rearrangement links TRBV11-2 to TRBJ1-2, with D possibly TRBD1 on 6 matching bases. The CDR3 has 14 residues. The V end lost 9 bases, the J end lost 2 bases, and 16 bases lay between the germline ends. The germline V gene has CDR1 SGHAT and CDR2 FQNNGV. This chain's CDR3 is CASTERTENYGYTF. DNA for the CDR3: TGTGCCAGTACCGAACGGACAGAGAACTATGGCTACACCTTC. The full variable domain, rest sourced from reference TRBV11-2 and TRBJ1-2, is EAGVAQSPRYKIIEKRQSVAFWCNPISGHATLYWYQQILGQGPKLLIQFQNNGVVDDSQLPKDRFSAERLKGVDSTLKIQPAKLEDSAVYLCASTERTENYGYTFGSGTRLTVV.

The chain carries TRBV27 and TRBJ2-2; D not certain. The germline V and J ends were trimmed by 5 bases and 4 bases, with 11 bases remaining between them. This CDR3 region has 14 residues. Germline CDR1 MNHEY, CDR2 SMNVEV (reference sequence). CDR3 nucleotide sequence: TGTGCCAGCAGTCCCCAACTGGGCACCGGGGAGCTGTTTTTT. Translating gives CASSPQLGTGELFF.

The chain employs TRBV9 and TRBJ2-1, with 11 positions matching TRBD2. Unmatched junction bases numbered 7, after V lost 0 bases and J lost 5 bases. This CDR3 spans 17 amino acids. CDR1 is SGDLS and CDR2 is YYNGEE in the germline V gene. The CDR3, as DNA: TGTGCCAGCAGCGTAGCTCTGGGGGGACTAGCGGACAATGAGCAGTTCTTC. This translates into CASSVALGGLADNEQFF.

The J gene is TRBJ2-3, the V gene TRBV10-3; 8 bases line up with TRBD2. The V and J ends lost 2 bases and 5 bases, in that order; junction bases with no gene match: 6. Germline V gene sequence: CDR1 ENHRY, CDR2 SYGVKD. The CDR3 consists of 15 residues. The CDR3 is CAISEGAGVVDTQYF. The CDR3, as DNA: TGTGCCATCAGTGAGGGAGCGGGAGTAGTAGATACGCAGTATTTT.

V and J are TRBV19 and TRBJ2-3; 9 bases agree with TRBD1. V lost 6 bases to trimming and J lost 3 bases; unmatched junction nucleotides: 4. The CDR3 runs 14 residues. Germline-derived CDR1 and CDR2 are LNHDA and SQIVND (reference sequence). This CDR3 reads CASRPGQGTDTQYF. Here the CDR3 DNA reads TGTGCCAGTAGACCGGGACAGGGAACAGATACGCAGTATTTT.

This sequence joins TRBV12-2 and TRBJ2-2; the table's D call, TRBD2, was not checked against the DNA. TRBV12-2 represents a pseudogene. The CDR3 is 19 residues long. The CDR3 DNA is TGTGCAAGTCGCTTAGAGGGACAGGGACTAGCGGGAAACACCGGGGAGCTGTTTTTT. Translated, it gives CASRLEGQGLAGNTGELFF.

This clone was counted a few times. The chain carries TRBV2 and TRBJ2-7; D is unclear. CDR1 and CDR2 from the germline V gene are SNHLY and FYNNEI. This CDR3 comprises 11 residues. The V end was cut by 4 bases, the J end by 1 base, with 2 bases between. The CDR3 region is CASSVSYEQYF. Here the CDR3 DNA reads TGTGCCAGCAGTGTGTCCTACGAGCAGTACTTC.

V gene TRBV27 combines with J gene TRBJ2-1, with D possibly matching TRBD1 (5 bases). The V gene lost 3 bases and the J gene lost 6 bases, with 15 bases spanning the gap. The CDR3 runs 15 residues. From germline, CDR1 is MNHEY and CDR2 SMNVEV (reference sequence). CDR3 amino acids: CASSFRYRTINEQFF. CDR3 sequence (DNA): TGTGCCAGCAGTTTTCGGTACAGGACAATCAATGAGCAGTTCTTC.

This clone was detected a few times. V gene TRBV10-3 combines with J gene TRBJ1-5; no firm D call. Deletions cut 0 bases from V and 5 bases from J, with 11 bases between. The CDR3 loop spans 15 amino acids. Germline V lookup: CDR1 ENHRY, CDR2 SYGVKD. The CDR3 bases are TGTGCCATCAGTGAGTCGCGGGCAGACCATCAGCCCCAGCATTTT. Protein: CAISESRADHQPQHF.